This T cell receptor beta chain was recorded in a study of post-analysis software for immune sequencing data. Concerning this clonotype itself: Its antigen is not known. This clone may be a read error of a much larger clone one base away.

The CDR3 has 14 residues. Trimming removed 7 bases from V and 0 bases from J, with 15 bases in between. Germline CDR1 DFQATT, CDR2 SNEGSKA (reference sequence). Study-level findings and limits: There were a few TRBV segments more frequent in patients than controls, and TRBV5-6, TRBV5-1 and TRBV20-1 were among them. Controls showed significantly higher normalized Chao1 diversity than did multiple sclerosis patients. Under F measure analysis, samples from one preparation batch co-clustered strongly.

Researchers reported that TCR beta cDNA libraries carried unique molecular identifiers. Some 450,000 cDNA molecules were recovered from an input of 1 to 10 million T cells. TCRdb reprocessed the PCR reads with MiXCR, giving one entry per CDR3 protein. The sample has around 190,000 distinct CDR3 sequences; approximately 29% are singletons. V usage is TRBV20-1 and J usage is TRBJ2-5; possibly TRBD1 for D (6 bases). The sample comprised blood. This receptor was obtained from a girl under 18 with multiple sclerosis. The CDR3 coding sequence is TGCAGTGTCCCGGACAGCCAGTACCAAGAGACCCAGTACTTC. Its protein product is CSVPDSQYQETQYF.